This T cell receptor beta chain originates from a study of blood T cell repertoires in COVID-19. The wider study: Acute and convalescent COVID-19 specimens originated in the United States, Italy and Spain. T cells, B-cell-depleted T cells, or PBMCs supplied cDNA or gDNA.

The CDR3 has 12 residues. Germline-derived CDR1 and CDR2 are ENHRY and SYGVKD. The J segment lost 3 bases and the V segment lost 5 bases, leaving 0 bases of the junction unmatched. This clone was found once. In the original analysis: Researchers report that nucleated cell counts were estimated from reference gene primer amplification. TCRdb's copy holds only in-frame clones and misses some; the assay was immunoSEQ multiplex PCR. Clone size and the V and J calls come from that table; the DNA yielded D and trimming. The sample lists over 200,000 clones, about 88% occurring once. The genes are TRBV10-3 and TRBJ1-1; 7 nucleotides agree with TRBD1. The sequenced sample was peripheral blood. The TCR originated in a middle-aged woman with acute or convalescent COVID-19. The CDR3 sequence is CAISTGDTEAFF. DNA for the CDR3: TGTGCCATCAGTACAGGGGACACTGAAGCTTTCTTT.